The entry that follows covers one T cell receptor (beta chain) sequence. Its matching antigen is unknown. This entry comes from a study of T cell responses to AZD1222 COVID-19 vaccine. Germline V lookup: CDR1 MNHEY, CDR2 SVGAGI. CDR3 length: 13 amino acids. V lost 7 bases, J lost 5 bases, and 7 bases stayed unmatched. Measured with immunoSEQ multiplex PCR; TCRdb has only the in-frame clones, and not every one. The top ten clones hold 9% to 9.5% of a sample with over 110,000 clones, around nine tenths of them seen once. Whether given at about 4 or about 12 weeks, second doses were pooled. Study-level findings and limits: Repertoires were obtained only post-peak T cell response. Close to half of all spike-specific TCRs reportedly target regions of the variants that are unmutated. Spike regions recognized by vaccine-associated CD4 TCRs spanned the protein, led by 160-218 and 743-854.

The receptor comes from an adult who received the AZD1222 COVID-19 vaccine. The sequences come from peripheral blood, collected 28 days after the second AZD1222 dose. The chain links TRBV6-5 to TRBJ1-2, with 7 bases aligning to TRBD1. In DNA form, the CDR3 reads TGTGCCAGCACTCAAGACAGGGAATATGGCTACACCTTC. It codes for CASTQDREYGYTF.